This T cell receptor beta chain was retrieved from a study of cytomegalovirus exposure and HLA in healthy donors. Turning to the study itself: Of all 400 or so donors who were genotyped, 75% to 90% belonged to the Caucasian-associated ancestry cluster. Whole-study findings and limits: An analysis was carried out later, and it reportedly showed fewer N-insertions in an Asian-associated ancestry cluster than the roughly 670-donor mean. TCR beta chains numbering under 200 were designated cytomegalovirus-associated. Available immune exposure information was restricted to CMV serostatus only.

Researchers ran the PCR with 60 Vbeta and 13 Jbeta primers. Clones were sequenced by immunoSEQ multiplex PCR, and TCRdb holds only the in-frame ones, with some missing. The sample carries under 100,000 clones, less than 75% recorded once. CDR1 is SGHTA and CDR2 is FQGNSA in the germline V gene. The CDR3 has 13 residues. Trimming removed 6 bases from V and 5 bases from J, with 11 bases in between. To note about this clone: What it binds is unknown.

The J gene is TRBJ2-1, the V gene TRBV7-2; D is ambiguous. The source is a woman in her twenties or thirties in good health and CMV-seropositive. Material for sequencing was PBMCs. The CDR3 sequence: CASSSTYDNEQFF. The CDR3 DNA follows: TGTGCCAGCAGTTCCACCTATGACAATGAGCAGTTCTTC.